This T cell receptor beta chain emerged from a study of prognosis after radiotherapy for stage I lung cancer. Study summary: The patients included approximately 15 who had newly diagnosed primary stage I lung tumors, along with roughly 5 others who had oligometastatic NSCLC after their primary tumor had been surgically resected. Receipt of concurrent therapy with stereotactic body radiotherapy occurred in no patient. Several of the patients had squamous cell carcinoma tumors, while twelve had adenocarcinoma tumors.

The CDR3 length is 16 residues. The junction had 10 bases not matched to a gene; V was cut back by 6 bases and J by 2 bases. Germline CDR1 SNHLY, CDR2 FYNNEI. This clonotype was seen at least ten times. Genomic DNA was subjected to two-round multiplex PCR for amplification of TCR beta CDR3. Specific primers for each TRBV and TRBJ gene were what first-round PCR used. TCRdb re-called the multiplex PCR reads with MiXCR, one entry per CDR3 protein. The repertoire holds 20,000 to 25,000 distinct CDR3 sequences, roughly two fifths seen once, with under 25% in the top ten. Sequencing was performed on PBMCs, taken before or after stereotactic body radiation therapy (not recorded which). This chain connects TRBV2 to TRBJ2-5, with 9 bases identical to TRBD2. This sequence was found in a donor of 50 years or more with non-small cell lung cancer. CDR3 protein: CASSFERLAEQETQYF. CDR3 sequence (DNA): TGTGCCAGCAGCTTTGAAAGACTAGCGGAACAAGAGACCCAGTACTTC. Looking up the rest from reference TRBV2 and TRBJ2-5 gives the full variable domain: EPEVTQTPSHQVTQMGQEVILRCVPISNHLYFYWYRQILGQKVEFLVSFYNNEISEKSEIFDDQFSVERPDGSNFTLKIRSTKLEDSAMYFCASSFERLAEQETQYFGPGTRLLVL.